Reported below is one TCR beta chain. Its antigen remains unknown. This entry comes from a study of blood T cells in healthy people across ages. Study-level background: Template switching caught about one barcoded beta molecule for each two T cells. Study conclusions and caveats: A conclusive naive versus antigen-experienced comparison was prevented by the unsorted PBMCs.

PCR was performed a second time for about 7 to 11 cycles using a sample-barcoded 5' primer and a J-beta primer mix. A single record per CDR3 protein comes from TCRdb applying MiXCR to the 5' RACE reads. The table has roughly 800,000 distinct CDR3 sequences, 58% seen once; the top ten hold about 20%. The V gene's germline CDR1 is SEHNR and CDR2 FQNEAQ (reference sequence). The CDR3 is 12 residues long. The ends were cut back, 10 bases at V and 3 bases at J, with 12 bases in the middle. V is TRBV7-9 and J is TRBJ1-2; D call uncertain. Material for sequencing was blood. The source of this sequence is a man aged 25 to 45 in good health. In DNA form, the CDR3 reads TGTGCCAACTATGAGGAGTACTATGGCTACACCTTC. This translates into CANYEEYYGYTF.